This is a list of T cell receptor beta chains from one sample in a study of T-cell memory formation after mild COVID-19. TCRdb itself ran the 5' RACE reads through MiXCR, one entry per CDR3 protein. The data hold some 150,000 distinct CDR3 sequences, with 14% observed a single time. Material: PBMCs or a T cell subset sorted from them (not recorded which). Receptor source: an adult woman who had mild COVID-19 (a few samples of this study predate the infection). Cell type and time point are not known. CDR3s include the opening cysteine and the closing phenylalanine or tryptophan. The order of the fields is J gene, D gene, V gene, clone size, CDR3 DNA, CDR3 protein. D genes are given only for firm matches. Size tells how often a clone was seen (once, few, many) or the class of an expanded clone, and some rows leave it out.

>TRBJ1-1|NA|TRBV19|NA
TGTGCCAGTAGTATAGGACGGGGTCTCACTGAAGCTTTCTTT
CASSIGRGLTEAFF
>TRBJ2-3|NA|TRBV9|few
TGTGCCAGCAGCTTCCTATTGTGGGATACGCAGTATTTT
CASSFLLWDTQYF
>TRBJ2-7|NA|TRBV7-6|few
TGTGCCAGCAGCGCATCTTGGGGGAACACCTACGAGCAGTACTTC
CASSASWGNTYEQYF
>TRBJ2-3|TRBD2|TRBV5-1|NA
TGCGCCAGCAGCCTCCTACGGGGGGGTAGCACAGATACGCAGTATTTT
CASSLLRGGSTDTQYF
>TRBJ2-7|NA|TRBV5-1|many
TGCGCCAGCAGCCCCTCGAGACAGCAAGCCTACGAGCAGTACTTC
CASSPSRQQAYEQYF
>TRBJ2-6|NA|TRBV7-2|NA
TGTGCCAGCAGGTGGAAATCTGGGGCCAACGTCCTGACTTTC
CASRWKSGANVLTF
>TRBJ2-7|TRBD2|TRBV7-2|NA
TGTGCCAGCAGCTTAACAAGGACTAGCGGGGGGTACGAGCAGTACTTC
CASSLTRTSGGYEQYF
>TRBJ1-1|NA|TRBV12-3/TRBV12-4|few
TGTGCCAGCAGTCCGACAGCAGTATACACTGAAGCTTTCTTT
CASSPTAVYTEAFF
>TRBJ2-7|TRBD1|TRBV9|few
TGTGCCAGCAGCGTAGGACAGGGGAATAATGCCGTCTCCTACGAGCAGTACTTC
CASSVGQGNNAVSYEQYF
>TRBJ2-2|NA|TRBV29-1|few
TGCAGCGTTGATGTGGCCGGGGAGCTGTTTTTT
CSVDVAGELFF
>TRBJ2-1|TRBD2|TRBV7-2|NA
TGTGCCAGCAGCTCGATAACTAGCGGGAGCGGCCATGAGCAGTTCTTC
CASSSITSGSGHEQFF
>TRBJ2-3|TRBD1|TRBV6-5|many
TGTGCCAGCAGTAGACGGCGGGACAGGGTCACAGATACGCAGTATTTT
CASSRRRDRVTDTQYF
>TRBJ2-7|NA|TRBV20-1|many
TGCAGTGCTAGCGATGGGACCTCCGGGTCGGCCGAGCAGTACTTC
CSASDGTSGSAEQYF
>TRBJ1-1|NA|TRBV24-1|NA
TGTGCCACCAGTGAAAGCCCGGGGAAGAAAGCTTTCTTT
CATSESPGKKAFF
>TRBJ2-3|NA|TRBV3-1|few
TGTGCCAGCAGCCAGGCTAGGGGCACAGATACGCAGTATTTT
CASSQARGTDTQYF
>TRBJ2-1|NA|TRBV4-3|few
TGCGCCAGCAGCCAAGTACGAGGAGACAATGAGCAGTTCTTC
CASSQVRGDNEQFF
>TRBJ2-7|TRBD2|TRBV18|NA
TGTGCCAGCTCACCGGTCAGCGGGATATCTTACTACGAGCAGTACTTC
CASSPVSGISYYEQYF
>TRBJ2-5|NA|TRBV19|few
TGTGCCAGTAGTATGGCAGGTTGGGCCCAAGAGACCCAGTACTTC
CASSMAGWAQETQYF
>TRBJ2-7|TRBD2|TRBV25-1|many
TGTGCCAGCTCGGGGGGGAGCGGGGGACAAACCTACGAGCAGTACTTC
CASSGGSGGQTYEQYF
>TRBJ1-5|NA|TRBV4-2|many
TGTGCCAGCAGCCAAGATGGCAGGGTTGATCAGCCCCAGCATTTT
CASSQDGRVDQPQHF
>TRBJ2-2|NA|TRBV12-3/TRBV12-4|NA
TGTGCCAGCAGTTTAGGGGGAGGCGGGGAGCTGTTTTTT
CASSLGGGGELFF
>TRBJ2-7|NA|TRBV20-1|once
TGCAGTGTCGACAGTTTTGGTGAGCAGTACTTC
CSVDSFGEQYF
>TRBJ2-2|NA|TRBV7-7|few
TGTGCCAGCAGCCCGACTAGTTCCGGGGAGCTGTTTTTT
CASSPTSSGELFF
>TRBJ2-7|TRBD2|TRBV19|few
TGTGCCAGTAGTCTTTCCTCCTTTGGACTAGCGGTCTCCTACGAGCAGTACTTC
CASSLSSFGLAVSYEQYF
>TRBJ1-5|NA|TRBV6-5|NA
TGTGCCACTACCCCAGGAAACGGCAATCAGCCCCAGCATTTT
CATTPGNGNQPQHF
>TRBJ2-7|NA|TRBV4-1|NA
TGCGCCAGCAGCCACGGCAGCCACTACGAGCAGTACTTC
CASSHGSHYEQYF
>TRBJ2-1|NA|TRBV7-9|few
TGTGCCAGCCCCAGCTCCTACAATGAGCAGTTCTTC
CASPSSYNEQFF
>TRBJ2-3|TRBD2|TRBV5-1|few
TGCGCCAGCAGAGCGGGGCGCGGCACAGATACGCAGTATTTT
CASRAGRGTDTQYF
>TRBJ2-5|TRBD1|TRBV20-1|few
TGCAGTGCCCGGACAGGGGGGGACCAAGAGACACAGTACTTC
CSARTGGDQETQYF
>TRBJ2-2|TRBD2|TRBV13|NA
TGTGCCAGCAGCTTCAGCACACCGGGACTAGCGGGGGGGAACACCGGGGAGCTGTTTTTT
CASSFSTPGLAGGNTGELFF
>TRBJ2-2|NA|TRBV24-1|NA
TGTGCCACCAGTGATTTGTGGAACACCGGGGAGCTGTTTTTT
CATSDLWNTGELFF
>TRBJ2-1|TRBD2|TRBV7-9|NA
TGTGCCAGCAGCTTAGCACGGACTAGCGGGGGCAATGAGCAGTTCTTC
CASSLARTSGGNEQFF
>TRBJ1-1|NA|TRBV20-1|many
TGCAGTGCCTGGGAACAGACAAACACTGAAGCTTTCTTT
CSAWEQTNTEAFF
>TRBJ2-7|NA|TRBV3-1|few
TGTGCCAGCAGCCAAGATAACATGCAGGTCACCGAGCAGTACTTC
CASSQDNMQVTEQYF
>TRBJ2-1|NA|TRBV3-1|NA
TGTGCCAGCAGCCAAGAGCTGGTCAAGCAGTTCTTC
CASSQELVKQFF
>TRBJ2-1|TRBD1|TRBV5-4|few
TGTGCCAGCAGCTGGGGACAGCGTTACAATGAGCAGTTCTTC
CASSWGQRYNEQFF
>TRBJ2-6|TRBD1|TRBV7-6|NA
TGTGCCAGCAGCCAAACAGGGGCTGGGGCCAACGTCCTGACTTTC
CASSQTGAGANVLTF
>TRBJ2-1|NA|TRBV7-6|many
TGTGCCAGCAGCTTAGCGCAGGGCCTCTCCTACAATGAGCAGTTCTTC
CASSLAQGLSYNEQFF
>TRBJ2-7|NA|TRBV29-1|few
TGCAGCGTTGAAGTTGCATCACCCTACGAGCAGTACTTC
CSVEVASPYEQYF
>TRBJ2-7|TRBD2|TRBV2|NA
TGTGCCAGCAGAGTCGCGGGGGAGGGAGCCAACGAGCAGTACTTC
CASRVAGEGANEQYF
>TRBJ1-2|NA|TRBV2|NA
TGTGCCAGCAGTCCGCAGGGTGCCTCTGGCTACACCTTC
CASSPQGASGYTF
>TRBJ2-6|NA|TRBV29-1|few
TGCAGCGTCCTTCCCGGGGCCAGCTCTGGGGCCAACGTCCTGACTTTC
CSVLPGASSGANVLTF
>TRBJ1-1|TRBD1|TRBV11-2|few
TGTGCCAGCAGCCCAACAGGGGTACGGACTGAAGCTTTCTTT
CASSPTGVRTEAFF
>TRBJ2-3|TRBD2|TRBV3-1|NA
TGTGCCAGCAGTCACCCCGGGACTAGCGGGATTTCTAGCACAGATACGCAGTATTTT
CASSHPGTSGISSTDTQYF
>TRBJ1-2|NA|TRBV9|NA
TGTGCCAGCAGCGTAGAATTTGGACAGTCCCTTGGCTACACCTTC
CASSVEFGQSLGYTF
>TRBJ2-4|TRBD1|TRBV5-1|NA
TGCGCCAGCAGCTACGGACAGGGGGCCAAAAACATTCAGTACTTC
CASSYGQGAKNIQYF
>TRBJ2-2|TRBD2|TRBV5-6|NA
TGTGCCAGCAGTTTTCCCGGGGGGTCGAGCACCGGGGAGCTGTTTTTT
CASSFPGGSSTGELFF
>TRBJ1-1|NA|TRBV20-1|NA
TGCAGTGCTAGAGATCTAGCAGTTGGGGACACTGAAGCTTTCTTT
CSARDLAVGDTEAFF
>TRBJ2-7|NA|TRBV24-1|few
TGTGCCACCAGTGATCCCTCCTACGAGCAGTACTTC
CATSDPSYEQYF
>TRBJ2-1|TRBD1|TRBV5-6|NA
TGTGCCAGCAGCCTGGGACAGGGGGCGCATGAGCAGTTCTTC
CASSLGQGAHEQFF
>TRBJ2-7|TRBD2|TRBV27|once
TGTGCCAGCAGCCGCCCTGCTCGAGCGGGATACCACGAGCAGTACTTC
CASSRPARAGYHEQYF
>TRBJ1-1|TRBD1|TRBV7-9|NA
TGTGCCAGCAGCTCCTCGATTCCGGGACAGGGGACCGCCGAAGCTTTCTTT
CASSSSIPGQGTAEAFF
>TRBJ1-1|TRBD1|TRBV15|NA
TGTGCCACCAGCAGGACCTGGACAGGGGAAGGGGGTGAAGCTTTCTTT
CATSRTWTGEGGEAFF
>TRBJ1-1|NA|TRBV6-2/TRBV6-3|few
TGTGCCAGCACTGAAAGGGGGGGGAACACTGAAGCTTTCTTT
CASTERGGNTEAFF
>TRBJ2-5|NA|TRBV9|NA
TGTGCCAGCAGCGTACAGGGATCGCCCATACAAGAGACCCAGTACTTC
CASSVQGSPIQETQYF
>TRBJ1-2|TRBD1|TRBV4-3|many
TGCGCCAGCAGCCAAGACAGGACAGGGGATGGCTACACCTTC
CASSQDRTGDGYTF
>TRBJ2-1|NA|TRBV18|NA
TGTGCCAGCTCACCACAGAACACGCTGGGCAATGAGCAGTTCTTC
CASSPQNTLGNEQFF
>TRBJ2-1|TRBD1|TRBV29-1|few
TGCAGCTTAGGGGGCGGTGAGCAGTTCTTC
CSLGGGEQFF
>TRBJ2-5|NA|TRBV4-1|few
TGCGCCAGCAGCCAATCTGATCTACAAGAGACCCAGTACTTC
CASSQSDLQETQYF